This is a list of T cell receptor beta chains from one sample in a study of shared clonotypes between healthy human individuals. Sequencing used immunoSEQ multiplex PCR; TCRdb keeps in-frame clones, though not all of them. The sample contains approximately 2,300,000 clones, roughly 90% of which appear only once. Sequencing used naive CD4+ T cells from PBMCs. These receptors were collected from a man younger than 35 in good health. Some clones in this sample may be carry-over from other donors' samples. Both conserved end residues are part of each CDR3. D genes are given only for firm matches. Clone sizes are given selectively: once, few, many, or a class where the clone is expanded.

j_gene | v_gene | d_gene | len | abundance | CDR3nt | CDR3aa
TRBJ1-2 | TRBV4-1 | TRBD1 | 14 | . | TGCGCCAGCAGCCAAGGGGGACAGGGAAATGGCTACACCTTC | CASSQGGQGNGYTF
TRBJ1-5 | TRBV5-1 | TRBD1 | 14 | few | TGCGCCAGCAGCGAACAGGGGGGGAATCAGCCCCAGCATTTT | CASSEQGGNQPQHF
TRBJ2-7 | TRBV29-1 | . | 12 | . | TGCAGCGCCAGGACTACCTCCTACGAGCAGTACTTC | CSARTTSYEQYF
TRBJ1-4 | TRBV9 | TRBD1 | 18 | . | TGTGCCAGCAGTCGTAGTAGGTCAGGGGGAGTAACTAATGAAAAACTGTTTTTT | CASSRSRSGGVTNEKLFF
TRBJ1-4 | TRBV7-8 | . | 14 | . | TGTGCCAGCAGCATCGAGGCAGGAAATGAAAAACTGTTTTTT | CASSIEAGNEKLFF
TRBJ2-6 | TRBV2 | . | 15 | . | TGTGCCAGCAGTGAAGTTTTCCCTGGGGCCAACGTCCTGACTTTC | CASSEVFPGANVLTF
TRBJ1-2 | TRBV5-5 | . | 17 | . | TGTGCCAGCAGCTTGGAACCCCGGACCGGACGGGGATGGGGCTACACCTTC | CASSLEPRTGRGWGYTF
TRBJ2-7 | TRBV15 | TRBD2 | 16 | . | TGTGCCACCAGCAGAGATTCTAGCGGGAGTTGGGGCGAGCAGTACTTC | CATSRDSSGSWGEQYF
TRBJ2-2 | TRBV5-4 | TRBD1 | 14 | . | TGTGCCAGCAGCGTAGACAGGGGTTTCGGGGAGCTGTTTTTT | CASSVDRGFGELFF
TRBJ1-1 | TRBV2 | . | 15 | . | TGTGCCAGCAAGGAGGAGCTTCCCCGGAACACTGAAGCTTTCTTT | CASKEELPRNTEAFF